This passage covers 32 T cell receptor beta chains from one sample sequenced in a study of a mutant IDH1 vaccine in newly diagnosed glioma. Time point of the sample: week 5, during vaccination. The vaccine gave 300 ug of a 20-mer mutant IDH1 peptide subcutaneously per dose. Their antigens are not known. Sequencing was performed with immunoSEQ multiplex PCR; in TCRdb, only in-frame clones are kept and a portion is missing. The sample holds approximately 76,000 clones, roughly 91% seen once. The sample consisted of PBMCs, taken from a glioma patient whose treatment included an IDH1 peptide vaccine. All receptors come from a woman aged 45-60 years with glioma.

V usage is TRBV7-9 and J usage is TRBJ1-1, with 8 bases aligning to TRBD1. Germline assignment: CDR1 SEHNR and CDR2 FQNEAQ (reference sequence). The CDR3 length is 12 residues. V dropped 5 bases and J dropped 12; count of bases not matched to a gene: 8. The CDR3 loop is CASSMDRVVTFF. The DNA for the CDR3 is TGTGCCAGCAGCATGGACAGGGTGGTGACTTTCTTT.

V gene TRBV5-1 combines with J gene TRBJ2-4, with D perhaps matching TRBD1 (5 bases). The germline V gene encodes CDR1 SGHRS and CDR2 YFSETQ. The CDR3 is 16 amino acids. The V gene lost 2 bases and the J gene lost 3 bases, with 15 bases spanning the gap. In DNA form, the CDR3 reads TGCGCCAGCAGCTTTGTTACAGGTACTGACAAAAACATTCAGTACTTC. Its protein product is CASSFVTGTDKNIQYF.

The CDR3 sequence is CATSSERGGYGYTF. CDR3 nucleotides: TGTGCCACCAGCAGTGAACGGGGAGGCTATGGCTACACCTTC. The V and J genes are TRBV15 and TRBJ1-2; D gene ambiguous. CDR3 size: 14 residues. Germline V gene sequence: CDR1 LNHNV, CDR2 YYDKDF (reference sequence). With 3 bases removed from V and 4 bases from J, the gap between germline ends came to 12 bases.

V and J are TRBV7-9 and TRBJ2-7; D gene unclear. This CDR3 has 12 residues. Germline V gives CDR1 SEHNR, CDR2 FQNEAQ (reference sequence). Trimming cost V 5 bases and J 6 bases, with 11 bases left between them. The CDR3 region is CASSPGRSEQYF. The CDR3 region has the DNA TGTGCCAGCAGCCCGGGCCGGTCCGAGCAGTACTTC. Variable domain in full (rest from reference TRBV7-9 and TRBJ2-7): DTGVSQNPRHKITKRGQNVTFRCDPISEHNRLYWYRQTLGQGPEFLTYFQNEAQLEKSRLLSDRFSAERPKGSFSTLEIQRTEQGDSAMYLCASSPGRSEQYFGPGTRLTVT.

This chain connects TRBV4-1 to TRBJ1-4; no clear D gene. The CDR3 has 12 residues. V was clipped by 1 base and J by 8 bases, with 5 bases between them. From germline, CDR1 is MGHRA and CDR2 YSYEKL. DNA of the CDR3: TGCGCCAGCAGCCAAGTTGCGGAAAAACTGTTTTTT. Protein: CASSQVAEKLFF.

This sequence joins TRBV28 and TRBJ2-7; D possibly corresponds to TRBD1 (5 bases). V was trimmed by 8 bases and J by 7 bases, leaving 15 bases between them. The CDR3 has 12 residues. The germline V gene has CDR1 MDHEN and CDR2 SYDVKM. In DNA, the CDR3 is TGTGCCAGCTCGGACATTGTTGGGGAGCAGTACTTC. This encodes CASSDIVGEQYF.

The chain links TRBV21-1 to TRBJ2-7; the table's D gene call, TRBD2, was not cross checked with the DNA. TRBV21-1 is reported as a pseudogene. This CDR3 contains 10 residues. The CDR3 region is CASQGGEQYF. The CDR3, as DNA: TGTGCCAGCCAAGGAGGCGAGCAGTACTTC.

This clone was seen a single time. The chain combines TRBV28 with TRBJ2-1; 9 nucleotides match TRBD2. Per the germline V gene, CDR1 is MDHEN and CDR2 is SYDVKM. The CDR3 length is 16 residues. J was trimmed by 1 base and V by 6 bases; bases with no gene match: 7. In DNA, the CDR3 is TGTGCCAGCAGCTCACTAACTAGCGGGTCCTACAATGAGCAGTTCTTC. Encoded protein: CASSSLTSGSYNEQFF.

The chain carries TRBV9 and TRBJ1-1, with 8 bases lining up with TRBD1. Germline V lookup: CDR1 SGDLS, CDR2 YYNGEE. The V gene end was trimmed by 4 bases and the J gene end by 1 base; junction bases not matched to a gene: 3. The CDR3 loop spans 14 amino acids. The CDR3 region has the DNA TGTGCCAGCAGCCGGACAGGGTCGAACACTGAAGCTTTCTTT. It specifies CASSRTGSNTEAFF.

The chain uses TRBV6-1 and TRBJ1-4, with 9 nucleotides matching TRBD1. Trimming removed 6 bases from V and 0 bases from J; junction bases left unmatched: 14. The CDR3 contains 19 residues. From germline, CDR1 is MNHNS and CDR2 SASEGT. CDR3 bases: TGTGCCAGCAGCGAATTCTCAGGACAGGGGTGGTCAACTAATGAAAAACTGTTTTTT. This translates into CASSEFSGQGWSTNEKLFF.

In nucleotides, the CDR3 is TGTGCCAGCAGCCAAGTGGACGCCTCCAACTACGAGCAGTACTTC. It is translated as CASSQVDASNYEQYF. This sequence joins TRBV4-2 and TRBJ2-7, with no clear D. CDR3 length equals 15 residues. Germline-derived CDR1 and CDR2 are LGHNA and YNFKEQ. The ends were cut back, 1 base at V and 3 bases at J, with 13 bases in the middle.

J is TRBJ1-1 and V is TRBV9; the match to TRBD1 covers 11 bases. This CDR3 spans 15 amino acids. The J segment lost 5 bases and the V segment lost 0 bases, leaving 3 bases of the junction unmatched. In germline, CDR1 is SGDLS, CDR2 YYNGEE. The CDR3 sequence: CASSVGTGGRTEAFF. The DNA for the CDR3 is TGTGCCAGCAGCGTAGGGACAGGGGGCCGAACTGAAGCTTTCTTT.

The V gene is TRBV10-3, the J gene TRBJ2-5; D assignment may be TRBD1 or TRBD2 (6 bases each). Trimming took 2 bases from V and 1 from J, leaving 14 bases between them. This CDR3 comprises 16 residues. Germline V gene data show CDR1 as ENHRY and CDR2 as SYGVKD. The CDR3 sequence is CAISERRGSVQETQYF. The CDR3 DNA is TGTGCCATCAGTGAGAGGAGGGGGAGCGTCCAAGAGACCCAGTACTTC.

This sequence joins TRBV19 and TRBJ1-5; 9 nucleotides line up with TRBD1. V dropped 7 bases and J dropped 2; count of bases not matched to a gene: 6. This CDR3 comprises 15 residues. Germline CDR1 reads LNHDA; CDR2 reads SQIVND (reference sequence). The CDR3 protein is CASMAGQGGNQPQHF. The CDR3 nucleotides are TGTGCCAGTATGGCGGGACAGGGAGGCAATCAGCCCCAGCATTTT. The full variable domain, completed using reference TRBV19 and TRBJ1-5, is DGGITQSPKYLFRKEGQNVTLSCEQNLNHDAMYWYRQDPGQGLRLIYYSQIVNDFQKGDIAEGYSVSREKKESFPLTVTSAQKNPTAFYLCASMAGQGGNQPQHFGDGTRLSIL.

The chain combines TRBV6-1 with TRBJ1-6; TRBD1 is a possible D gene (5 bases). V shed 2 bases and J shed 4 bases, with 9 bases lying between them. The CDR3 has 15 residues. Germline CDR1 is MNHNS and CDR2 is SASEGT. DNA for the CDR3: TGTGCCAGCAGTGAAAGGGCAGGGTATAATTCACCCCTCCACTTT. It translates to CASSERAGYNSPLHF.

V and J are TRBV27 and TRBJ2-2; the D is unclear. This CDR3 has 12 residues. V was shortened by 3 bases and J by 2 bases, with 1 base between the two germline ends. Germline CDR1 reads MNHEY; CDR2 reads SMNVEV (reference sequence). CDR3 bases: TGTGCCAGCAGTTTTAACACCGGGGAGCTGTTTTTT. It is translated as CASSFNTGELFF.

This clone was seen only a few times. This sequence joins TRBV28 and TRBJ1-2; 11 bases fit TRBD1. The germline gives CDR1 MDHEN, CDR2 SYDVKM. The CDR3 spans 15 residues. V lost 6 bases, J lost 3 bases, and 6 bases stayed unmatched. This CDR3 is CASRTGTGGDYGYTF. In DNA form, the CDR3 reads TGTGCCAGCAGGACAGGGACAGGGGGGGACTATGGCTACACCTTC.

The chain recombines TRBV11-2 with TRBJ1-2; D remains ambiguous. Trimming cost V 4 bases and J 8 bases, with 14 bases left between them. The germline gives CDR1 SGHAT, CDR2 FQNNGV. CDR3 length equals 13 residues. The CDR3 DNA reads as TGTGCCAGCAGCTCATTTGGTCAGCGCGGCTACACCTTC. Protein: CASSSFGQRGYTF.

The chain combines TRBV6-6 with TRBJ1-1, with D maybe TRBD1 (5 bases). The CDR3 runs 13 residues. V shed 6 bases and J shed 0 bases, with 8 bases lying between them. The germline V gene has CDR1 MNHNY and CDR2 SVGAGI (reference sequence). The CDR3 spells CASSQGMNTEAFF. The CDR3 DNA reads TGTGCCAGCAGCCAGGGCATGAACACTGAAGCTTTCTTT.

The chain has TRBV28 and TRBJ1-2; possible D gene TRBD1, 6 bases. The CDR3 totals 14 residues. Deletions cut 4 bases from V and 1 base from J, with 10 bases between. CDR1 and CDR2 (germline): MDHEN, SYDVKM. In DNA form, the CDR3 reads TGTGCCAGCAGTTCGATACAGGGTAACTATGGCTACACCTTC. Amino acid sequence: CASSSIQGNYGYTF.

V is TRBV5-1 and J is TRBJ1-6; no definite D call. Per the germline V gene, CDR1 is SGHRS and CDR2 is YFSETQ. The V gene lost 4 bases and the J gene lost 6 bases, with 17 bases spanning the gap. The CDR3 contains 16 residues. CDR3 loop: CASSRVGTSSNSPLHF. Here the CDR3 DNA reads TGCGCCAGCAGCCGAGTTGGCACGTCGTCTAATTCACCCCTCCACTTT.

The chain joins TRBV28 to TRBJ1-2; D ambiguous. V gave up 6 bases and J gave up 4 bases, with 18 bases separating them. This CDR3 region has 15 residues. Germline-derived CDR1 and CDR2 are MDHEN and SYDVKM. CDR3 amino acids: CASRIEGRGSYGYTF. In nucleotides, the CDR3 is TGTGCCAGCAGGATCGAAGGTAGAGGGAGCTATGGCTACACCTTC.

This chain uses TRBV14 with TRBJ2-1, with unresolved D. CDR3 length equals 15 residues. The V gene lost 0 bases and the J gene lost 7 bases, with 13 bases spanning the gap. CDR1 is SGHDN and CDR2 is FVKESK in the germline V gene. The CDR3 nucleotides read TGTGCCAGCAGCCAAGATGCGCTAGGTTCAAATGAGCAGTTCTTC. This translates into CASSQDALGSNEQFF. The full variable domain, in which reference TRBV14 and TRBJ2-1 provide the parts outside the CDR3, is EAGVTQFPSHSVIEKGQTVTLRCDPISGHDNLYWYRRVMGKEIKFLLHFVKESKQDESGMPNNRFLAERTGGTYSTLKVQPAELEDSGVYFCASSQDALGSNEQFFGPGTRLTVL.

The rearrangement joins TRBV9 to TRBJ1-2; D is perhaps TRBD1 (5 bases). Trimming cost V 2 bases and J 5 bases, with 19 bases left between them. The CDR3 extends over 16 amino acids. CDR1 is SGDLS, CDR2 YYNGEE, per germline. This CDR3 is CASSVGPAAGPYGYTF. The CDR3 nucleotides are TGTGCCAGCAGCGTGGGGCCGGCTGCTGGACCTTATGGCTACACCTTC.

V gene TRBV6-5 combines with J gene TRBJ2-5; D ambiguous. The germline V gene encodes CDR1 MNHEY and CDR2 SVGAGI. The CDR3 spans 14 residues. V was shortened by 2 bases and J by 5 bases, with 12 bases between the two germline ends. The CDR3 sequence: CASSYQRDRETQYF. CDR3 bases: TGTGCCAGCAGTTACCAAAGGGATCGGGAGACCCAGTACTTC.

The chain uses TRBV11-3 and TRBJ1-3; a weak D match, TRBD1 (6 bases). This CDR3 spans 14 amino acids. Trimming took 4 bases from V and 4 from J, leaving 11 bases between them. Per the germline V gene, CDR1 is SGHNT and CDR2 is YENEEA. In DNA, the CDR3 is TGTGCCAGCAGCTCGGGACATTCCGGAAACACCATATATTTT. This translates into CASSSGHSGNTIYF.

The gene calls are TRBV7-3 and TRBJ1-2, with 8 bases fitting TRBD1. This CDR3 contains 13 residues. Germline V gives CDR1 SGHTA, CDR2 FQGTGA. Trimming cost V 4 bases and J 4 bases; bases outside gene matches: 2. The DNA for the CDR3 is TGTGCCAGCAGCTCCGGACAGGGCTATGGCTACACCTTC. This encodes CASSSGQGYGYTF.

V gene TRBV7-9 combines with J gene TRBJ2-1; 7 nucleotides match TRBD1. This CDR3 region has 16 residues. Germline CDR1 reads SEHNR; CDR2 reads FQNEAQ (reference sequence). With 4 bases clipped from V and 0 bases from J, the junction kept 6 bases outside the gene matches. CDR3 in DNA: TGTGCCAGCAGCTCCGACAGGGATAGCTCCTACAATGAGCAGTTCTTC. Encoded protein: CASSSDRDSSYNEQFF.

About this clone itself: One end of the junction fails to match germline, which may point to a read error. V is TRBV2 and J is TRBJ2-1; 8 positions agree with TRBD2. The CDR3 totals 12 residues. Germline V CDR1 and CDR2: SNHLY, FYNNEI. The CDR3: CGAGADRYEQFF. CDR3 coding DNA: TGCGGAGCGGGGGCCGACCGCTATGAGCAGTTCTTC.

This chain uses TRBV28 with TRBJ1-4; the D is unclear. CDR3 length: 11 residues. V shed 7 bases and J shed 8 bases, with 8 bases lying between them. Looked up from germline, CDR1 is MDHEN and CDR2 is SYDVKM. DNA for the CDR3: TGTGCCAGCAAGGGCTTGGAAAAACTGTTTTTT. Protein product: CASKGLEKLFF.

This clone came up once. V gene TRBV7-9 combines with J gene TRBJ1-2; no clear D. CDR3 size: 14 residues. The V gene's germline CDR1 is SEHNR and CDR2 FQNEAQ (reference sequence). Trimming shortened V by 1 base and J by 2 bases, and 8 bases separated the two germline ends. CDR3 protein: CASSLVGENYGYTF. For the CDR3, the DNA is TGTGCCAGCAGCTTAGTCGGAGAAAACTATGGCTACACCTTC.

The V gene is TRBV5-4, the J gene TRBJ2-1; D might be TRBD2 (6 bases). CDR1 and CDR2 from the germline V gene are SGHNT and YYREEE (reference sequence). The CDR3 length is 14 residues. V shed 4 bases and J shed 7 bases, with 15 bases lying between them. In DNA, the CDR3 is TGTGCCAGCAGCCCGGCCGGGAGACGGAATGAGCAGTTCTTC. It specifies CASSPAGRRNEQFF.